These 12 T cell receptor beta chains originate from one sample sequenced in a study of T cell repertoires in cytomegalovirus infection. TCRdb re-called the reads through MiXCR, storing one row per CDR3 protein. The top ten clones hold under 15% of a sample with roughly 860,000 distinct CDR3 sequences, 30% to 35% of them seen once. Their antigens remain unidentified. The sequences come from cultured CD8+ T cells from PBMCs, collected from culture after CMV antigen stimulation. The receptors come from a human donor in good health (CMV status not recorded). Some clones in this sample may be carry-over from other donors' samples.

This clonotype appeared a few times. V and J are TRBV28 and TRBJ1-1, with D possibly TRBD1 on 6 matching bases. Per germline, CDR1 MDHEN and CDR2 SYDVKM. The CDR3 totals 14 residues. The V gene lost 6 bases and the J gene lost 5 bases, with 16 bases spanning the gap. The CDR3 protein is CASSLAGAQTEAFF. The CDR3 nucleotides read TGTGCCAGCAGCCTGGCGGGGGCGCAGACTGAAGCTTTCTTT.

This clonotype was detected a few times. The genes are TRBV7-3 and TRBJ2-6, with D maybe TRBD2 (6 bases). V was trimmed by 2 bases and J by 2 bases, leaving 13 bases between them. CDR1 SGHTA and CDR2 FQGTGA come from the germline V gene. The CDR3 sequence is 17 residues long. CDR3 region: CASSLALRRAGANVLTF. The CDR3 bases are TGTGCCAGCAGCTTAGCTTTAAGGAGGGCTGGGGCCAACGTCCTGACTTTC.

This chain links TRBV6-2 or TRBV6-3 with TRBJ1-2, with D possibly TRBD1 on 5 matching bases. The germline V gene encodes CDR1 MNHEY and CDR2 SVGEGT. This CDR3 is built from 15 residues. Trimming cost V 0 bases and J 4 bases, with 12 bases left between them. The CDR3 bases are TGTGCCAGCAGTTACTCGGCAGGGACTTTCTATGGCTACACCTTC. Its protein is CASSYSAGTFYGYTF.

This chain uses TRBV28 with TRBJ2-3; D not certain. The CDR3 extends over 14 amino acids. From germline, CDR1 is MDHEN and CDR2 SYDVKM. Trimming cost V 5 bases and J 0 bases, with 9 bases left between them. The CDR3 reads CASSPSDSTDTQYF. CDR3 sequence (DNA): TGTGCCAGCAGTCCTTCCGACAGCACAGATACGCAGTATTTT. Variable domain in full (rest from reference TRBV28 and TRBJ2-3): DVKVTQSSRYLVKRTGEKVFLECVQDMDHENMFWYRQDPGLGLRLIYFSYDVKMKEKGDIPEGYSVSREKKERFSLILESASTNQTSMYLCASSPSDSTDTQYFGPGTRLTVL.

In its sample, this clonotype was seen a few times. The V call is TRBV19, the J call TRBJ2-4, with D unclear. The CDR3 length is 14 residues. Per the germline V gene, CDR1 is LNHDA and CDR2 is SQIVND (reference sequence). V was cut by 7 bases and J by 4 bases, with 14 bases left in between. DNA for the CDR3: TGTGCCAGTACCCAAACAATAGTTAAAAACATTCAGTACTTC. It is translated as CASTQTIVKNIQYF.

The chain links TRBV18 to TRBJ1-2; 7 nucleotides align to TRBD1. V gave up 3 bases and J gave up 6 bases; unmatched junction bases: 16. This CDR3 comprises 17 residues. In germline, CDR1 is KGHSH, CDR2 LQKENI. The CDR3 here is CASSPETGHSLYHGYTF. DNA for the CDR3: TGTGCCAGCTCACCGGAGACAGGGCATAGCTTATACCATGGCTACACCTTC.

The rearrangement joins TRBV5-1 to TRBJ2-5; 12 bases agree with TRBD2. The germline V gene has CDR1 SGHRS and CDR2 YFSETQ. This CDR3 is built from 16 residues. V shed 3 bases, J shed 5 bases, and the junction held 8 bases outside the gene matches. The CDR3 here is CASSSGLAGTGETQYF. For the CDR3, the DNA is TGCGCCAGCAGCTCTGGACTAGCGGGGACGGGGGAGACCCAGTACTTC.

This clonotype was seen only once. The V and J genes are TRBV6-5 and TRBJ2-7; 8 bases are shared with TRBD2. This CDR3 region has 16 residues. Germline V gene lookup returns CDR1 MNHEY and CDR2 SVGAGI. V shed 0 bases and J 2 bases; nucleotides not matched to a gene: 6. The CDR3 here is CASSYSSLAGAYEQYF. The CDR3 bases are TGTGCCAGCAGTTACTCTTCCCTAGCGGGCGCCTACGAGCAGTACTTC.

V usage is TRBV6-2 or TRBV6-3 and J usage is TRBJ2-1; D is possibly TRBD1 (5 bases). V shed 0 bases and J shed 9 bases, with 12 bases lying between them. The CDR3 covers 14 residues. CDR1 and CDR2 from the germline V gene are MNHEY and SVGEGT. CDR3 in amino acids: CASSYSRRGTEQFF. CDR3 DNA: TGTGCCAGCAGTTACTCGAGAAGGGGTACTGAGCAGTTCTTC.

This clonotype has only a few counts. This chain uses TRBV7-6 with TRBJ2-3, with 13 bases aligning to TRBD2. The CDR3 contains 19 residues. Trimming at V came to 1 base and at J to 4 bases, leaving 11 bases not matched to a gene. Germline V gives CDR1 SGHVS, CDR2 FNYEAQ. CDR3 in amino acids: CASSLDWTSGGSRSDTQYF. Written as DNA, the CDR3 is TGTGCCAGCAGCTTAGACTGGACTAGCGGGGGTAGTAGGTCAGATACGCAGTATTTT.

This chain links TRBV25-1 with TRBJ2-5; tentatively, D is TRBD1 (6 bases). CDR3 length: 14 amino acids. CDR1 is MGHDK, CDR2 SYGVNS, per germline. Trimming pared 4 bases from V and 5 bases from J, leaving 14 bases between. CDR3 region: CASSARQALETQYF. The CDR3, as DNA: TGTGCCAGCAGTGCCCGACAGGCGTTGGAGACCCAGTACTTC.

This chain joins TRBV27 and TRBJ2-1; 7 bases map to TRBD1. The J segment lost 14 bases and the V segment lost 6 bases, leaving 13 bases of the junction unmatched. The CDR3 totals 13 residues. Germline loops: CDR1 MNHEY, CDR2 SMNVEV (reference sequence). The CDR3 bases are TGTGCCAGCAGCAAGTCCAGACAGGGCGGAGAGTTCTTC. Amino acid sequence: CASSKSRQGGEFF.